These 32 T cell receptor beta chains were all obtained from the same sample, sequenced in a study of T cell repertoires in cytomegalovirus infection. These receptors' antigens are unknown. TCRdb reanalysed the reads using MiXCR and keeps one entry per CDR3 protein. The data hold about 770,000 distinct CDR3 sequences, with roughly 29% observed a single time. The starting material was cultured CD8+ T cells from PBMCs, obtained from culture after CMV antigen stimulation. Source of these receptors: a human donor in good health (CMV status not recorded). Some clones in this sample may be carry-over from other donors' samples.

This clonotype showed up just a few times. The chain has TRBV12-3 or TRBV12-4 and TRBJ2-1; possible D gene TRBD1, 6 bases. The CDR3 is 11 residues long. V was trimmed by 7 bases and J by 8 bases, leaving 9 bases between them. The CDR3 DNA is TGTGCCAGCATCAGGGGCGATGAGCAGTTCTTC. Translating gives CASIRGDEQFF.

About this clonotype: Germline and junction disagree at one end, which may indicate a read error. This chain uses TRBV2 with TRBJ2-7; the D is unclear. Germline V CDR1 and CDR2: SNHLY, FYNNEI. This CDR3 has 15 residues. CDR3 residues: CACSKGTDRAYEQYF. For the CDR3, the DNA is TGTGCCTGCAGTAAGGGAACGGACCGAGCCTACGAGCAGTACTTC.

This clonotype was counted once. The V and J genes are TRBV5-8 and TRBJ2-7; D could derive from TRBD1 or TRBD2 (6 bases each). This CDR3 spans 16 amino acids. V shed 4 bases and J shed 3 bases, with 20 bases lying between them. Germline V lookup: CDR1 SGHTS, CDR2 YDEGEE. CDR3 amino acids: CASSPPGRRGHYEQYV. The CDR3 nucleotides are TGTGCCAGCAGCCCCCCAGGTAGGAGGGGACACTACGAGCAGTACGTC.

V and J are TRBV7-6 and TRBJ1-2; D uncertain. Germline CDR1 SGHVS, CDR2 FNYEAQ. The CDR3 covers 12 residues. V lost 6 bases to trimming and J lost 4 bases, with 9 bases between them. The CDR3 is CASRQISYGYTF. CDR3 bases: TGTGCCAGCAGACAAATCTCCTATGGCTACACCTTC.

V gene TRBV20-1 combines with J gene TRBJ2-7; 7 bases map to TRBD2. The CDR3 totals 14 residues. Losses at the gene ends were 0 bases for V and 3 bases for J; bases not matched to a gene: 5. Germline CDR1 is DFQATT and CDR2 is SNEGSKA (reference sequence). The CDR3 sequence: CSARDPTSDYEQYF. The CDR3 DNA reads TGCAGTGCTAGAGACCCCACTAGCGACTACGAGCAGTACTTC.

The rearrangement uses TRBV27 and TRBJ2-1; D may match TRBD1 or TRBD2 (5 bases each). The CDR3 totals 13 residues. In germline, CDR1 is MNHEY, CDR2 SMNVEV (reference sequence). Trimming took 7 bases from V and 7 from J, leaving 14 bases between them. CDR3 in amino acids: CASTAGTLNEQFF. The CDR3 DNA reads TGTGCCAGCACGGCAGGGACCTTAAATGAGCAGTTCTTC.

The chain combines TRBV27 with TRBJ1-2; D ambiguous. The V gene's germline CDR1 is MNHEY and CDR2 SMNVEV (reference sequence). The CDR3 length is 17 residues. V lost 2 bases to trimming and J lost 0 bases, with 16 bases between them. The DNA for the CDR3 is TGTGCCAGCAGTTTACCGATTTTGGCCGTTCCTAACTATGGCTACACCTTC. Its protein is CASSLPILAVPNYGYTF.

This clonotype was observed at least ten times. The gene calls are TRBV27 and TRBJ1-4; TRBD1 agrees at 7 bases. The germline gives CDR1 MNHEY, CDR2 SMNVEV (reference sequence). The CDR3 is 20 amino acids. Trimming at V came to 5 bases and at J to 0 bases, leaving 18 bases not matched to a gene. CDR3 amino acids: CASSPRLEGARPATNEKLFF. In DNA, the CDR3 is TGTGCCAGCAGTCCACGACTGGAGGGGGCGAGACCTGCAACTAATGAAAAACTGTTTTTT.

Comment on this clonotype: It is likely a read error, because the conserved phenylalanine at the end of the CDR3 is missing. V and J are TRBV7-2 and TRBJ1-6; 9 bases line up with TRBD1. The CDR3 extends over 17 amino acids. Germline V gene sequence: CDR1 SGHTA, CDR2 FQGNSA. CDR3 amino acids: CVSSGGPGQGIHSPLHC. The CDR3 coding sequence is TGTGTCAGCAGCGGCGGGCCTGGACAGGGGATCCATTCACCCCTCCACTGT.

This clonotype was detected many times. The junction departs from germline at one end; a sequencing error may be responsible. The CDR3 protein is CASSLGQGARNEQFF. CDR3 in DNA: TGTGCCAGCAGCCTCGGACAGGGGGCGAGGAATGAGCAGTTCTTC. The chain has TRBV5-1 and TRBJ2-1; 11 nucleotides align to TRBD1. This CDR3 region has 15 residues. Looked up from germline, CDR1 is SGHRS and CDR2 is YFSETQ. The entire variable domain, with the rest obtained from reference TRBV5-1 and TRBJ2-1, is as follows: KAGVTQTPRYLIKTRGQQVTLSCSPISGHRSVSWYQQTPGQGLQFLFEYFSETQRNKGNFPGRFSGRQFSNSRSEMNVSTLELGDSALYLCASSLGQGARNEQFFGPGTRLTVL.

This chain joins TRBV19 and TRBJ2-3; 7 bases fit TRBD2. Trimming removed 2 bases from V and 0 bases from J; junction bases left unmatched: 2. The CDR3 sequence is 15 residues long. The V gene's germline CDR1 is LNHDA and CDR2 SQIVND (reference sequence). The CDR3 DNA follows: TGTGCCAGTAGTATATGGGGGGGTAGCACAGATACGCAGTATTTT. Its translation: CASSIWGGSTDTQYF.

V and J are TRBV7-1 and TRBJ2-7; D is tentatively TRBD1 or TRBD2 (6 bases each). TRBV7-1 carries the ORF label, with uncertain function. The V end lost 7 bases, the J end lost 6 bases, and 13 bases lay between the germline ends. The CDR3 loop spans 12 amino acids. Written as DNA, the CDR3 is TGTGCCAGCACCGGGGGCTCCCGCGAGCAGTACGTC. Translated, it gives CASTGGSREQYV.

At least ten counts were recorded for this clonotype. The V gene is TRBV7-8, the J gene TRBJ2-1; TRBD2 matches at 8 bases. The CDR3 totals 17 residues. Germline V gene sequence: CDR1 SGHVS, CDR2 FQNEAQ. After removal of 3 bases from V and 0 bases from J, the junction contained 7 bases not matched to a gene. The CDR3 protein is CASSLVERGFSYNEQFF. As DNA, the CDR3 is TGTGCCAGCAGCTTGGTCGAGCGGGGGTTCTCCTACAATGAGCAGTTCTTC. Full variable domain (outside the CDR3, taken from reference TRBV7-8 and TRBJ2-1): GAGVSQSPRYKVAKRGQDVALRCDPISGHVSLFWYQQALGQGPEFLTYFQNEAQLDKSGLPSDRFFAERPEGSVSTLKIQRTQQEDSAVYLCASSLVERGFSYNEQFFGPGTRLTVL.

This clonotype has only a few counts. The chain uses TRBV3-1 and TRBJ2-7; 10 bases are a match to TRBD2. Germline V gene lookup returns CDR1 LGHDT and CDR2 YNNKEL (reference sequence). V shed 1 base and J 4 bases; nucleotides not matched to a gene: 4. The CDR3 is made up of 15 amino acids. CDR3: CASSQGLAGEYEQYF. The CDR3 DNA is TGTGCCAGCAGCCAAGGGCTAGCGGGGGAGTACGAGCAGTACTTC.

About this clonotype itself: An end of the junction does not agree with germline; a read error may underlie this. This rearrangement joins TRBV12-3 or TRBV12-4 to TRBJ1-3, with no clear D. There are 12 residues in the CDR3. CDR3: CASSLVQHNPNF. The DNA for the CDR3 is TGTGCCAGCAGTTTAGTGCAGCACAATCCCAATTTT.

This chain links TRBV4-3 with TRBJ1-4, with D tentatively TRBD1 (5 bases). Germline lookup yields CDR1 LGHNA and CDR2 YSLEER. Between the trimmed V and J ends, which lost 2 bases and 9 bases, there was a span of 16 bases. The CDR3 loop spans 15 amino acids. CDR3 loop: CASSQSDSPGQKLFF. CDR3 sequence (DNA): TGCGCCAGCAGCCAATCCGACAGCCCAGGACAAAAACTGTTTTTT.

The CDR3 reads CASSILGTGEGEQFF. The CDR3, as DNA: TGTGCCAGCAGCATTTTAGGGACAGGGGAGGGTGAGCAGTTCTTC. This chain links TRBV7-6 with TRBJ2-1, with 10 bases fitting TRBD1. V gave up 5 bases and J gave up 9 bases; unmatched junction bases: 10. CDR3 length: 15 amino acids. Germline CDR1 SGHVS, CDR2 FNYEAQ. Filled out from reference TRBV7-6 and TRBJ2-1, the complete variable domain reads GAGVSQSPRYKVTKRGQDVALRCDPISGHVSLYWYRQALGQGPEFLTYFNYEAQQDKSGLPNDRFSAERPEGSISTLTIQRTEQRDSAMYRCASSILGTGEGEQFFGPGTRLTVL.

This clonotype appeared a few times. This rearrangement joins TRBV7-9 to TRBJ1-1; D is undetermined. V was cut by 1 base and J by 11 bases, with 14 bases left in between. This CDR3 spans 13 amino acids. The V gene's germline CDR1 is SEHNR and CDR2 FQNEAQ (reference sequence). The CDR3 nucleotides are TGTGCCAGCAGCTTAGGTATGGAACAGCGGGCTTTCTTT. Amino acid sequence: CASSLGMEQRAFF.

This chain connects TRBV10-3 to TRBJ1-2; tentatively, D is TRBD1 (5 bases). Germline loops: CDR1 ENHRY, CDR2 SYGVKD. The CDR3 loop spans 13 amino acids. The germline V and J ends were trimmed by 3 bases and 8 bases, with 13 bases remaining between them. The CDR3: CAISDDSHLGYTF. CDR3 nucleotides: TGTGCCATCAGTGACGACAGTCATCTAGGCTACACCTTC.

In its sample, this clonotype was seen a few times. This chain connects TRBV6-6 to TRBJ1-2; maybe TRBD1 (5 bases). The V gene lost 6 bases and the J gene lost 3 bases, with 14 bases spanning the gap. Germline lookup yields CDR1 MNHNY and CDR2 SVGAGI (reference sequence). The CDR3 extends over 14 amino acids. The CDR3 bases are TGTGCCAGCAGCCCGGGACCGGAATACTATGGCTACACCTTC. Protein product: CASSPGPEYYGYTF.

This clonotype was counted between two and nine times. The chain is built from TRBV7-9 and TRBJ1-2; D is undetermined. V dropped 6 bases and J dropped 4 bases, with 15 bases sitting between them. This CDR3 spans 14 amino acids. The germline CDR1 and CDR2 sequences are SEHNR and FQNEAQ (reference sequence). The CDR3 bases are TGTGCCAGCAGTCAAGGAACGGACCGCTATGGCTACACCTTC. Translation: CASSQGTDRYGYTF.

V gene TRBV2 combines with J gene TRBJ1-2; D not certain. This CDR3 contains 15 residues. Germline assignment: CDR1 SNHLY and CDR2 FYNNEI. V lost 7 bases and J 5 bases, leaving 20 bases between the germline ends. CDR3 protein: CASTSAVSPGYGYTF. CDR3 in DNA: TGTGCCAGCACCTCCGCGGTATCCCCTGGGTATGGCTACACCTTC.

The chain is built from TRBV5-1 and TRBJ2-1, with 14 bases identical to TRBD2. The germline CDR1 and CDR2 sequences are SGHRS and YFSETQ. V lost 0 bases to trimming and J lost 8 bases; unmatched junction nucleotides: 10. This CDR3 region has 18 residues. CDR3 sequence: CASSLAKPGLAGGYEQFF. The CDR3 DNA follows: TGCGCCAGCAGCTTGGCTAAGCCCGGACTAGCGGGGGGATATGAGCAGTTCTTC.

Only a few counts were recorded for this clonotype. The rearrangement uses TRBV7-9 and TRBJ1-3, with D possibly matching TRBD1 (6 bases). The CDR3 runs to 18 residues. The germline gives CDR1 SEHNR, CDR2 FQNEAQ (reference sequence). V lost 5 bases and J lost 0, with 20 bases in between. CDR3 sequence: CASSPPFGQFLSGNTIYF. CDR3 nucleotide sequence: TGTGCCAGCAGCCCCCCCTTCGGACAGTTCCTCTCTGGAAACACCATATATTTT. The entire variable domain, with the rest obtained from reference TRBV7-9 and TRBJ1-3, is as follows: DTGVSQNPRHKITKRGQNVTFRCDPISEHNRLYWYRQTLGQGPEFLTYFQNEAQLEKSRLLSDRFSAERPKGSFSTLEIQRTEQGDSAMYLCASSPPFGQFLSGNTIYFGEGSWLTVV.

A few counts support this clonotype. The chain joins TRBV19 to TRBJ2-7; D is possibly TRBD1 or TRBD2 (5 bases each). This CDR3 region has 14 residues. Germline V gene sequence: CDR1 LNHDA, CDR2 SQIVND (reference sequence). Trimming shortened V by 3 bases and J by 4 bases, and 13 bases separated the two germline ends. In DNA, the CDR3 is TGTGCCAGTAGTATCCGGGACGGATCATACGAGCAGTACGTC. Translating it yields CASSIRDGSYEQYV.

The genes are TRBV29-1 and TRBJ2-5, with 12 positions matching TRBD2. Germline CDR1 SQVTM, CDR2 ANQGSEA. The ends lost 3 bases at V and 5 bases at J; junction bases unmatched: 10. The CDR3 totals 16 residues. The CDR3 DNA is TGCAGCGTTGAGGGGGCTAGCGGGGGGGCATATGAGACCCAGTACTTC. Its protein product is CSVEGASGGAYETQYF. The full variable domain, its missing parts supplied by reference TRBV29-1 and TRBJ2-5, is SAVISQKPSRDICQRGTSLTIQCQVDSQVTMMFWYRQQPGQSLTLIATANQGSEATYESGFVIDKFPISRPNLTFSTLTVSNMSPEDSSIYLCSVEGASGGAYETQYFGPGTRLLVL.

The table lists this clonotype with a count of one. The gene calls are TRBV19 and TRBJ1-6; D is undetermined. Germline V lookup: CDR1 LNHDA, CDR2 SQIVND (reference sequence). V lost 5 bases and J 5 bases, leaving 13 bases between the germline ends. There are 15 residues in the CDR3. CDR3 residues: CASSDLGKNNSPLHF. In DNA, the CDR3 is TGTGCCAGTAGTGACCTGGGGAAGAATAATTCACCCCTCCACTTT.

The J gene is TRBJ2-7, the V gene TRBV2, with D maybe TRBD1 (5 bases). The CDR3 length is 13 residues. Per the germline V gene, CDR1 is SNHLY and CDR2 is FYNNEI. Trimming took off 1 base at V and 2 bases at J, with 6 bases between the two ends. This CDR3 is CASSEGRAYEQYF. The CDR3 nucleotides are TGTGCCAGCAGTGAAGGCAGGGCCTACGAGCAGTACTTC.

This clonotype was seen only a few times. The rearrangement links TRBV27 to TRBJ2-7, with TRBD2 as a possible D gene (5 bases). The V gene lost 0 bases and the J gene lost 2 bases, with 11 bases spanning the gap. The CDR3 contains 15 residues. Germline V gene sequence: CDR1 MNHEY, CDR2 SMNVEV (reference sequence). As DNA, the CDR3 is TGTGCCAGCAGTTTATCCGGGATAGGCACCTACGAGCAGTACGTC. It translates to CASSLSGIGTYEQYV.

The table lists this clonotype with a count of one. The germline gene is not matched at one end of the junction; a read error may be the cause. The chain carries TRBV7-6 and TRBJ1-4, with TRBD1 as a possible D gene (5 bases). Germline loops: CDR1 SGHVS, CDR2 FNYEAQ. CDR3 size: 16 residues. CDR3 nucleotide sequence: TGTGCCAGCAGCCCCCACCCGGCCAGGGCCAATGAAAAACTGTTATTT. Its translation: CASSPHPARANEKLLF.

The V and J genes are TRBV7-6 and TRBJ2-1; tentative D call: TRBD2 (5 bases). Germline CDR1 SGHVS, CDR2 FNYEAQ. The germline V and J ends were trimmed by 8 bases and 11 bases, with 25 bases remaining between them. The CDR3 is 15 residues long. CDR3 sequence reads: CASGTTNAISDKQFF. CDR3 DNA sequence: TGTGCCAGCGGCACGACTAACGCGATTTCCGATAAGCAGTTCTTC.

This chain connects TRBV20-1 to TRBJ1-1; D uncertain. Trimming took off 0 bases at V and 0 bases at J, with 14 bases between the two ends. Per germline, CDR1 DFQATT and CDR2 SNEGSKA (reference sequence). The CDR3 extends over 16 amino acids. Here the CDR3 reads CSARDFRELLNTEAFF. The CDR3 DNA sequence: TGCAGTGCTAGAGATTTTAGGGAATTGTTGAACACTGAAGCTTTCTTT.